This TCR beta chain appears in the sequencing data of a study of blood T cell repertoires in COVID-19. Study information: PBMCs, B-cell-depleted T cells, or T cells were the source of the cDNA or gDNA that made up the material.

As originally analysed: Quantification of nucleated cells was approximated via reference gene primer amplification. Using immunoSEQ multiplex PCR, the repertoire was profiled, and TCRdb retains in-frame clones only, with some absent. The V and J calls and clone size are taken from that table; D and trimming were inferred from the DNA. Of over 100,000 clones listed, about 91% are singletons. Germline trimming cut 3 bases from V and 5 bases from J; bases unmatched to any gene: 11. The CDR3 is 17 amino acids. Germline V gene data show CDR1 as SGHNT and CDR2 as YYREEE (reference sequence). The sequence came from a man aged 18 to 29 with acute or convalescent COVID-19. Source material: peripheral blood. The J gene is TRBJ1-2, the V gene TRBV5-4, with 12 nucleotides matching TRBD1. As DNA, the CDR3 is TGTGCCAGCAGCTGGACCGGGACAGGGGGCGGAAAATATGGCTACACCTTC. As protein: CASSWTGTGGGKYGYTF.